The following is a T cell receptor beta chain sequence with its context. This clonotype showed up many times. What antigen it recognizes has not been identified. No base quality values were provided; no much bigger clone lies one nucleotide off. Including cysteine and phenylalanine, the CDR3 has 14 amino acids. This entry keeps only the CDR3 DNA: 42 bases, framed from base 1. CDR1 and CDR2 (MGHRA, YSYEKL) derive from the germline V gene. The V and J ends are trimmed by 0 bases and 7 bases, leaving 10 bases between them. This sample was taken from a study of neurological immune-mediated disorders (dated 2019 in TCRdb). Regarding the complete study: Among the roughly 34 multiple sclerosis patients, relapsing-remitting MS was present in roughly 30 and secondary progressive MS was present in 3. The cohort was made up of about 66 subjects, consisting of roughly 14 HAM/TSP patients, around 35 multiple sclerosis patients and about 20 healthy controls. The study compared peripheral blood TCR-beta repertoires of HTLV-I-associated myelopathy (HAM/TSP) patients, multiple sclerosis patients and healthy controls using UMI-based sequencing. The approximately 100 TCR-beta libraries included longitudinal samples, technical triplicates and paired sorted CD4+ and CD8+ T-cell subsets alongside PBMC samples.

cDNA was synthesized by template-switch 5'RACE using a primer with a 10-nucleotide random unique molecular identifier that tagged each TCR transcript. Every sequencing run covered 15-18 subjects and yielded more than 180 million TCR-beta sequences. Total RNA was extracted with the RNeasy kit. Using the KAPA Real-time Library Amplification kit, TCR-beta VDJ regions were amplified with primers for the TCR constant region and the 5'RACE anchor. A first PCR added sample indexes and Illumina adaptors, after which a second PCR increased the library yield. After purification with Ampure beads, the TCR product of roughly 650 bp was size-selected on a 2% E-gel SizeSelection system. Before pooling, library quality was checked on a Bioanalyzer, concentration was measured with Qubit, and libraries were quantified with the Kapa Library Quantification kit. An Illumina HiSeq 2500 was used to sequence the libraries paired-end at 2 x 150 bp. To increase sequence diversity, roughly 24-31% phiX was spiked into each library pool. The study's own analysis went as follows. Quality-filtered reads were processed with the UMI-based MiGEC pipeline, which removed over 75% of raw TCR sequences during error correction. IMGT germline references were used for aligning VDJ genes, and each clonotype was defined as a unique CDR3 amino acid sequence together with its V-J genes. Clonal expansion, Shannon diversity and CDR3 relatedness (CalcPairwiseDistances, ClusterSamples) were evaluated with VDJtools, and phylogenetic trees were built with CLCbio workbench. A clone was classed as expanded if it had 8 or more unique UMIs, a cutoff based on coefficient-of-variation modelling across technical triplicates. The raw public reads went through TCRdb reprocessing: fastp at Q25, MiXCR clone calling, in-frame beta chains kept. Rows with a matching CDR3 protein are joined into one entry that keeps the most common DNA and genes. It is TCRdb's table, rather than the study itself, that gives the V and J calls and clone size. The sample table holds 50,000 to 65,000 distinct CDR3 sequences, of which under 5.5% were seen once. The ten largest clonotypes hold 3.4% of the sample.

Points the paper makes about the study in general: In a phylogenetic analysis, the repertoires of 18 out of 34 MS patients fell into a single cluster of related CDR3 sequences, pointing to a possible signature at the repertoire level. No identical CDR3 amino acid sequences were found to be shared among expanded clones across subjects, suggesting that TCR-beta repertoires were private in all groups. The highest TCR clonal expansion was observed in HAM/TSP patients, whereas the lowest was observed in MS patients, even when compared with healthy controls. No clinical or MRI features were associated with the MS cluster, and the authors said that larger cohorts are needed.

Unsorted PBMC libraries were generated from 2 million PBMCs stored in RNAlater at -80 °C until RNA extraction. The multiple sclerosis patients were enrolled in a US clinical protocol that used magnetic resonance imaging to evaluate disease progression. PBMCs were separated from peripheral blood using Ficoll-Hypaque density gradient centrifugation and then cryopreserved in liquid nitrogen. Recombination connected TRBV4-1 to TRBJ1-5; confidence is insufficient to name the D gene. The clonotype comes from a woman aged 45-60 years with multiple sclerosis. Material for sequencing was PBMCs. For the CDR3, the sequence is CASSQEQLRQPQHF. The bases read TGCGCCAGCAGCCAAGAACAGTTGAGACAGCCCCAGCATTTT.